These T cell receptor beta chains were read from a single sample in a study of regulatory T cells in long-lasting Graves disease. TCRdb passed the multiplex PCR reads through MiXCR, listing each CDR3 protein once. The repertoire holds approximately 440,000 distinct CDR3 sequences, around 15% seen once, with 12% in the top ten. These data were also filed under a second study, of T cells in Graves' hyperthyroidism and ophthalmopathy.

This material consisted of peripheral blood mononuclear cells (PBMCs), taken at new diagnosis, from a patient treated with antithyroid drugs. Every receptor here comes from a man between 35 and 55 years old with Graves disease. Each CDR3 is given with its conserved first and last residue. Fields, in order: V gene, CDR3 protein.

V: TRBV3-1; CDR3: CASSQGLLSGELFF
V: TRBV7-8; CDR3: CASSLVARGRSDTQYF
V: TRBV11-2; CDR3: CASSAYSGNTEAFF
V: TRBV6-1; CDR3: CASTDRRNYGYTF
V: TRBV27; CDR3: CASSPGTGGNEQFF
V: TRBV7-9; CDR3: CASRSGQGFYGYTF
V: TRBV5-1; CDR3: CASSLRTSGGNEQFF
V: TRBV29-1; CDR3: CSVKRLAPSYNEQFF
V: TRBV6-5; CDR3: CASSYSGDSDTQYF
V: TRBV28; CDR3: CATSSTGFYSPLHF
V: TRBV5-6; CDR3: CASSLVRAPAGSDQETQYF
V: TRBV12-3/TRBV12-4; CDR3: CASSPAGSSADTQYF
V: TRBV12-3/TRBV12-4; CDR3: CASSLVLGADHQPQHF
V: TRBV10-3; CDR3: CAIGTGVNEQFF
V: TRBV9; CDR3: CASSVSPGESYEQYF
V: TRBV10-3; CDR3: CAISESAGSSYEQYF
V: TRBV28; CDR3: CASSRPRPGNTIYF
V: TRBV9; CDR3: CASSVGAGGPYEQYF
V: TRBV5-6; CDR3: CASSLAVGVHNEQFF
V: TRBV24-1; CDR3: CATSDETGSSAGYTF
V: TRBV24-1; CDR3: CATSDLVPSEQFF
V: TRBV6-1; CDR3: CASKTPGLAGVLSYEQYF
V: TRBV18; CDR3: CASSPRAGNLNYGYTF
V: TRBV27; CDR3: CASSGTGGTEAFF
V: TRBV10-1; CDR3: CASSESWTRPQYF
V: TRBV7-3; CDR3: CASSLGPNGEAFF
V: TRBV7-3; CDR3: CASSLGLAGSFPSTDTQYF
V: TRBV6-1; CDR3: CASNRQGTDTQYF
V: TRBV2; CDR3: CASSFTPTPNTEAFF
V: TRBV11-2; CDR3: CASSLSPQPYNEQFF
V: TRBV12-3/TRBV12-4; CDR3: CASSFSTLPQHF
V: TRBV2; CDR3: CASTQGSTDTQYF
V: TRBV24-1; CDR3: CATSDSRTGSNEKLFF
V: TRBV11-3; CDR3: CASSSWTSGTSYEQYF
V: TRBV20-1; CDR3: CSARRDTQETQYF
V: TRBV20-1; CDR3: CSAPPIGRSYNEQYF
V: TRBV20-1; CDR3: CSARPSLAKNIQYF
V: TRBV12-3/TRBV12-4; CDR3: CASSSLGHPGPRTF
V: TRBV6-2/TRBV6-3; CDR3: CASSYPDSGNQPQHF
V: TRBV6-2/TRBV6-3; CDR3: CASSLLHNEQFF
V: TRBV20-1; CDR3: CSAVDRVDIQYF
V: TRBV2; CDR3: CASMLVAGAGTGELFF
V: TRBV20-1; CDR3: CSARADGRAYEQYF
V: TRBV12-3/TRBV12-4; CDR3: CASSLGVSEAFF
V: TRBV24-1; CDR3: CATSGTRTGETQYF
V: TRBV3-1; CDR3: CASSQDFLYGRMNTEAFF
V: TRBV30; CDR3: CAWNEAFF